Sequencing of this T cell receptor (beta chain) was carried out in a study of blood T cell repertoires in COVID-19. As for the study in general: Sites across the United States, Italy and Spain contributed samples from acute and convalescent COVID-19. T cells, B-cell-depleted T cells, or PBMCs provided the cDNA or gDNA that served as material.

Source study methods: Scientists estimated how many nucleated cells there were by amplifying reference gene primers. Repertoires were generated with immunoSEQ multiplex PCR, while TCRdb's copy carries only in-frame clones and drops some. Clone size and the V and J calls come from that table; the DNA yielded D and trimming. The table lists about 260,000 clones, about 89% of them singletons. V lost 2 bases to trimming and J lost 6 bases, with 6 bases between them. The length of the CDR3 is 12 residues. Germline V lookup: CDR1 WSHSY, CDR2 SAAADI. The specimen sequenced was peripheral blood. V usage is TRBV10-2 and J usage is TRBJ2-3; possibly TRBD1 for D (5 bases). The TCR originated in a man in his forties or fifties with active or convalescent COVID-19. The CDR3 reads CASSEGADTQYF. The CDR3 DNA reads TGCGCCAGCAGTGAGGGGGCGGATACGCAGTATTTT.